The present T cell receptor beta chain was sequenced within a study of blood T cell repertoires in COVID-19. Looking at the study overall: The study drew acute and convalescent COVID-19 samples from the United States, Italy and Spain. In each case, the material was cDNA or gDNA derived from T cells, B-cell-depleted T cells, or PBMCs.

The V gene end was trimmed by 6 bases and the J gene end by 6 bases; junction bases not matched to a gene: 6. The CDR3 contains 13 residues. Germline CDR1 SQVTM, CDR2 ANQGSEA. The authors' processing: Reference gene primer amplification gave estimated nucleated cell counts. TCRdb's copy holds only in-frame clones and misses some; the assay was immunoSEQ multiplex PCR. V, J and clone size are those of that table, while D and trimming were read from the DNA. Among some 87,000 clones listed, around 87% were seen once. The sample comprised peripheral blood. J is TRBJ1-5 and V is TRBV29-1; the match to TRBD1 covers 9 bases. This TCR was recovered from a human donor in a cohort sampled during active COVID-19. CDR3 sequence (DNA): TGCAGCGTGGGGGACAGGGTCGGTCAGCCCCAGCATTTT. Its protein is CSVGDRVGQPQHF. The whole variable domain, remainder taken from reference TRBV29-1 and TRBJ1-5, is SAVISQKPSRDICQRGTSLTIQCQVDSQVTMMFWYRQQPGQSLTLIATANQGSEATYESGFVIDKFPISRPNLTFSTLTVSNMSPEDSSIYLCSVGDRVGQPQHFGDGTRLSIL.